Included here is one T cell receptor (beta chain) sequence, with context. The data derive from a study of technical replicates of blood from several donors. The table came from immunoSEQ multiplex PCR; TCRdb's copy has only in-frame clones and leaves some out. Here the sample spans about 68,000 clones, roughly 97% being singletons. The CDR3 covers 15 residues. J was trimmed by 5 bases and V by 2 bases; bases with no gene match: 5. Germline CDR1 SGHNT, CDR2 YENEEA. The V and J genes are TRBV11-3 and TRBJ2-3, with TRBD1 matching 9 bases. The source of this sequence is a human donor in good health. Sample: T cells isolated from PBMCs. The CDR3 region has the DNA TGTGCCAGCAGCTTAATACAGGGGGCGAAAGATACGCAGTATTTT. Residues: CASSLIQGAKDTQYF.